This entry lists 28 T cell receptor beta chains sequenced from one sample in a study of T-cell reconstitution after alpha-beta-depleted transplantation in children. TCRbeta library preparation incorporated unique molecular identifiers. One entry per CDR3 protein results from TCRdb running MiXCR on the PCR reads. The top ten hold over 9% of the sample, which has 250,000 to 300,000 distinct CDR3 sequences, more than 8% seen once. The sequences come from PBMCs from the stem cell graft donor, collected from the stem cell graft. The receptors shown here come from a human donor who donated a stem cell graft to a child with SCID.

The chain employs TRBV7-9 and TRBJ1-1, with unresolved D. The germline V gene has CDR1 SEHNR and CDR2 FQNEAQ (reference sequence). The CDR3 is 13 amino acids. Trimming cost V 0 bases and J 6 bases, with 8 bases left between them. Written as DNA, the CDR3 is TGTGCCAGCAGCTTAGCGTGGAGTGCTGAAGCTTTCTTT. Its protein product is CASSLAWSAEAFF.

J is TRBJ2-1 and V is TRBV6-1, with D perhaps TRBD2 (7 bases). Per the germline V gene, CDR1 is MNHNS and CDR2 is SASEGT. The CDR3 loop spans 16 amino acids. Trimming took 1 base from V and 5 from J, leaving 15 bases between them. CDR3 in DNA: TGTGCCAGCAGTGAAGTCGGGGGGCTATTAAACAATGAGCAGTTCTTC. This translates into CASSEVGGLLNNEQFF.

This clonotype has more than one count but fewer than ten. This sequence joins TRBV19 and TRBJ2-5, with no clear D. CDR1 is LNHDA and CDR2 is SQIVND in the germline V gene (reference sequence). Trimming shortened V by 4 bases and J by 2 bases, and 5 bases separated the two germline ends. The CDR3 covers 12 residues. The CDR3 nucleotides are TGTGCCAGTAGTACCCTACAAGAGACCCAGTACTTC. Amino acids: CASSTLQETQYF.

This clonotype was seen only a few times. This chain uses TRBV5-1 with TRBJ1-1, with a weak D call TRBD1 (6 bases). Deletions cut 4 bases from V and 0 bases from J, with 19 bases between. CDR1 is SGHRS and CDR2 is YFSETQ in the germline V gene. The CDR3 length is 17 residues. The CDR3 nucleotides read TGCGCCAGCAGCCCTCTGGGGCCAGGGGCCATGAACACTGAAGCTTTCTTT. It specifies CASSPLGPGAMNTEAFF. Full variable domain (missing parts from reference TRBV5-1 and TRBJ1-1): KAGVTQTPRYLIKTRGQQVTLSCSPISGHRSVSWYQQTPGQGLQFLFEYFSETQRNKGNFPGRFSGRQFSNSRSEMNVSTLELGDSALYLCASSPLGPGAMNTEAFFGQGTRLTVV.

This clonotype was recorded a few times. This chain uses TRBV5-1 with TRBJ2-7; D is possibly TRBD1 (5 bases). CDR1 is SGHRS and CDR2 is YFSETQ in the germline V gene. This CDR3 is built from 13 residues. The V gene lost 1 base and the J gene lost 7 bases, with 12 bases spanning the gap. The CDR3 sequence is CASSLPSAGEQYF. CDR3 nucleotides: TGCGCCAGCAGCTTGCCGTCGGCAGGGGAGCAGTACTTC.

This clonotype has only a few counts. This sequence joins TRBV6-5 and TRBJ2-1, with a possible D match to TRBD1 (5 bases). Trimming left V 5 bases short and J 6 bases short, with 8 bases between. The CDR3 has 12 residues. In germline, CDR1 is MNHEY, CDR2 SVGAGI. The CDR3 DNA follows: TGTGCCAGCAGTCCAGGGTTCAATGAGCAGTTCTTC. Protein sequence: CASSPGFNEQFF.

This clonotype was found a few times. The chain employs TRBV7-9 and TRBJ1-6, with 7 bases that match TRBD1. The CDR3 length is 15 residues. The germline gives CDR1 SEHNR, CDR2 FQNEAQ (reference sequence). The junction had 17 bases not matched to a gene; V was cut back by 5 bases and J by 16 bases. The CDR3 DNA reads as TGTGCCAGCAGCATACAGACAGGGAGACAATACGTTCTCCACTTT. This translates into CASSIQTGRQYVLHF.

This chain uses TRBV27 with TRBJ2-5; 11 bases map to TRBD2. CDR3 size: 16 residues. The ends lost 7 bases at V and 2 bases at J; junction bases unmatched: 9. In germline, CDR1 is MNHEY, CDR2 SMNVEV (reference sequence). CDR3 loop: CASKGTSGRKQETQYF. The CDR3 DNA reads TGTGCCAGCAAAGGGACTAGCGGTCGAAAACAAGAGACCCAGTACTTC.

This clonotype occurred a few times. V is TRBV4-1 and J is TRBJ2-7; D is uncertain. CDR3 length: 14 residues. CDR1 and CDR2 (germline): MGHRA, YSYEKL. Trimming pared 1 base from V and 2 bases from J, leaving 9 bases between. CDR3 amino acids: CASSQVPATYEQYF. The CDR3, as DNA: TGCGCCAGCAGCCAAGTGCCAGCGACCTACGAGCAGTACTTC.

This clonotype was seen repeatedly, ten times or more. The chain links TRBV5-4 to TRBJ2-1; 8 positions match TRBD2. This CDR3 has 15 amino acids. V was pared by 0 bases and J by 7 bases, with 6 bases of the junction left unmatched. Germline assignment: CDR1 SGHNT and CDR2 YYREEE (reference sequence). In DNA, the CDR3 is TGTGCCAGCAGCTTGGGTCGGGGACTAGGGAATGAGCAGTTCTTC. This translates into CASSLGRGLGNEQFF.

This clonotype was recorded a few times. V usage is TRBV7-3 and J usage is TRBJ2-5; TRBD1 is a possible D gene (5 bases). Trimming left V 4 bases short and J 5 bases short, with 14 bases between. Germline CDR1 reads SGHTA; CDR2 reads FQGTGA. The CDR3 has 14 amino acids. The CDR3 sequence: CASSSGHYGETQYF. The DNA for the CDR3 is TGTGCCAGCAGCTCAGGACACTACGGGGAGACCCAGTACTTC.

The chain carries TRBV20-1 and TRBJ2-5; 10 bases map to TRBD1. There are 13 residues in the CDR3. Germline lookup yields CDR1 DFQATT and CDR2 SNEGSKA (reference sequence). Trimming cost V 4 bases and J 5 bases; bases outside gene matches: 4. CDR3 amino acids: CSATTGGGETQYF. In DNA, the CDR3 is TGCAGTGCTACGACAGGGGGCGGCGAGACCCAGTACTTC.

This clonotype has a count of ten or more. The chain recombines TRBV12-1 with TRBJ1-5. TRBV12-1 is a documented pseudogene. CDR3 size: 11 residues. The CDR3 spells CASSFNQPQHF. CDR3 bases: TGTGCCAGCAGCTTTAATCAGCCCCAGCATTTT.

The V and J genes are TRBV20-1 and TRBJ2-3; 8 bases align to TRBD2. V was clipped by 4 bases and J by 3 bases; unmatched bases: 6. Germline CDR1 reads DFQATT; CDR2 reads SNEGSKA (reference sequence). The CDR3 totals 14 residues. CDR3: CSANSGGATDTQYF. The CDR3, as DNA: TGCAGTGCTAATTCCGGGGGGGCTACAGATACGCAGTATTTT.

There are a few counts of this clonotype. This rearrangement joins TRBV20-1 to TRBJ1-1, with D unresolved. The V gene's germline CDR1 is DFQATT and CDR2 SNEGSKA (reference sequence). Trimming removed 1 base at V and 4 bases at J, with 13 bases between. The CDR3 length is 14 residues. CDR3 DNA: TGCAGTGCTAGAGGCCCCCCGGGAGGCACTGAAGCTTTCTTT. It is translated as CSARGPPGGTEAFF.

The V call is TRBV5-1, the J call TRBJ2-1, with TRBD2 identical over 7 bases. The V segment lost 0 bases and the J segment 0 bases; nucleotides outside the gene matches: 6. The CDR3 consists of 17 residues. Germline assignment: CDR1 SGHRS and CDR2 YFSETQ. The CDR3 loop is CASSLGFGGFSYNEQFF. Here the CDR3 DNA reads TGCGCCAGCAGCTTGGGCTTCGGGGGGTTCTCCTACAATGAGCAGTTCTTC.

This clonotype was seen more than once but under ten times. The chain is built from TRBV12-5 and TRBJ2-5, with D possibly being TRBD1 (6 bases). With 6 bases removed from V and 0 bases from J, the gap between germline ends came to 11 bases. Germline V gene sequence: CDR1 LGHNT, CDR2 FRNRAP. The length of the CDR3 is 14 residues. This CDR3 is CASGRGGYQETQYF. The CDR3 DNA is TGTGCTAGTGGCAGAGGGGGATACCAAGAGACCCAGTACTTC. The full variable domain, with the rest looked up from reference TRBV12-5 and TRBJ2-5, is DARVTQTPRHKVTEMGQEVTMRCQPILGHNTVFWYRQTMMQGLELLAYFRNRAPLDDSGMPKDRFSAEMPDATLATLKIQPSEPRDSAVYFCASGRGGYQETQYFGPGTRLLVL.

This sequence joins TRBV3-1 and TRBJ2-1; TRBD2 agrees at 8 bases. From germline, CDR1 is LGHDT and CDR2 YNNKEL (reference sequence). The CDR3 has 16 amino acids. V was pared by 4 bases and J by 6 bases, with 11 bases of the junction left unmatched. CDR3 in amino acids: CASSPGGKGVPNEQFF. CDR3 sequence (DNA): TGTGCCAGCAGCCCGGGGGGGAAAGGGGTACCCAATGAGCAGTTCTTC.

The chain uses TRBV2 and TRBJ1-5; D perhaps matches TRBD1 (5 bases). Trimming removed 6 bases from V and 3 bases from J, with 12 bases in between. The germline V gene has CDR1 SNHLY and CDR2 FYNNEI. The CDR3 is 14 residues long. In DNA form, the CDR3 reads TGTGCCAGCAGACCGGGACGCAACAATCAGCCCCAGCATTTT. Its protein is CASRPGRNNQPQHF.

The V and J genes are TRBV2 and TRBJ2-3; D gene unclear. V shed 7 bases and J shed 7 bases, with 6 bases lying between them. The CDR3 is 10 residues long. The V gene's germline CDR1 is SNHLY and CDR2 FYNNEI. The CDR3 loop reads CASIINTQYF. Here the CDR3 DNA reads TGTGCCAGCATTATAAATACGCAGTATTTT.

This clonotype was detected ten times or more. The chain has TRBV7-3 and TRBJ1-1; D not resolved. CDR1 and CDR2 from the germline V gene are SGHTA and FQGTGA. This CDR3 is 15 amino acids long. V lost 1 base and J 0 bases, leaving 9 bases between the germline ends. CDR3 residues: CASSLSPAMNTEAFF. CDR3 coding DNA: TGTGCCAGCAGCTTAAGCCCAGCCATGAACACTGAAGCTTTCTTT.

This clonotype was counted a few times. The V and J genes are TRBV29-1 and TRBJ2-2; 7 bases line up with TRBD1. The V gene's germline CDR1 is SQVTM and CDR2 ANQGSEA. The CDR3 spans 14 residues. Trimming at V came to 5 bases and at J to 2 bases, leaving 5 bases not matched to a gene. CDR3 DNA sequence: TGCAGCGTTACGGGACAGCTAAACACCGGGGAGCTGTTTTTT. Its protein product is CSVTGQLNTGELFF.

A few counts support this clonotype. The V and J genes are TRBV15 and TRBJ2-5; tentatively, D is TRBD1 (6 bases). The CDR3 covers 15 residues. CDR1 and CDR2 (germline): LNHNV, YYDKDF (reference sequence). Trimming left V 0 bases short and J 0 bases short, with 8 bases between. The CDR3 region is CATSRETGHQETQYF. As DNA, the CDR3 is TGTGCCACCAGCAGAGAAACAGGGCACCAAGAGACCCAGTACTTC. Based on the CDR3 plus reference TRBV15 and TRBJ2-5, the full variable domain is DAMVIQNPRYQVTQFGKPVTLSCSQTLNHNVMYWYQQKSSQAPKLLFHYYDKDFNNEADTPDNFQSRRPNTSFCFLDIRSPGLGDTAMYLCATSRETGHQETQYFGPGTRLLVL.

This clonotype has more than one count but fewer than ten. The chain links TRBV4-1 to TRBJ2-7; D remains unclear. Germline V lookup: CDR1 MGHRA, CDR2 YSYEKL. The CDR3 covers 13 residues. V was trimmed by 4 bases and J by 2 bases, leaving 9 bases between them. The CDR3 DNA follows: TGCGCCAGCAGCCCCGCGCCAGCCTACGAGCAGTACTTC. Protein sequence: CASSPAPAYEQYF.

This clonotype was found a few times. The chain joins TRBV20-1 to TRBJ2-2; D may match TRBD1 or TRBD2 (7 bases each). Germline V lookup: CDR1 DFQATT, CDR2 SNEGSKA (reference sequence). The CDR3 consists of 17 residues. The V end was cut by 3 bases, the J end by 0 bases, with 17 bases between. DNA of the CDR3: TGCAGTGCTAGTGGGGGGGGCGGGACAGCGAACACCGGGGAGCTGTTTTTT. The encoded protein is CSASGGGGTANTGELFF.

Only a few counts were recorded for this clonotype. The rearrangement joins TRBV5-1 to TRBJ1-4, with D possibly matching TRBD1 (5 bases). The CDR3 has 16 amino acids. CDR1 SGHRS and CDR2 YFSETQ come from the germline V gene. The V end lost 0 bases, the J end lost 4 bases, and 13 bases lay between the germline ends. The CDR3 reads CASSLDRGTLNEKLFF. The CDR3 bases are TGCGCCAGCAGCTTGGATCGGGGGACCCTTAATGAAAAACTGTTTTTT.

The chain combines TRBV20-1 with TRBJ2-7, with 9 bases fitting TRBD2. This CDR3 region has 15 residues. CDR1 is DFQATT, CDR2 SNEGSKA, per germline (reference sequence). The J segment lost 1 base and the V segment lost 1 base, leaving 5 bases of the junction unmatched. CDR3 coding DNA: TGCAGTGCTAGAGCGCTAGCGGGGTGGTCCTACGAGCAGTACTTC. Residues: CSARALAGWSYEQYF.

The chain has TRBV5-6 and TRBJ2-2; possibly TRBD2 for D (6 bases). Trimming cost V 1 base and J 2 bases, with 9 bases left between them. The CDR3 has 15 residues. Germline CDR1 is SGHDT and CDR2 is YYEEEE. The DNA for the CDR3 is TGTGCCAGCAGCTTGCGGGACTTCAACACCGGGGAGCTGTTTTTT. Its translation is CASSLRDFNTGELFF.